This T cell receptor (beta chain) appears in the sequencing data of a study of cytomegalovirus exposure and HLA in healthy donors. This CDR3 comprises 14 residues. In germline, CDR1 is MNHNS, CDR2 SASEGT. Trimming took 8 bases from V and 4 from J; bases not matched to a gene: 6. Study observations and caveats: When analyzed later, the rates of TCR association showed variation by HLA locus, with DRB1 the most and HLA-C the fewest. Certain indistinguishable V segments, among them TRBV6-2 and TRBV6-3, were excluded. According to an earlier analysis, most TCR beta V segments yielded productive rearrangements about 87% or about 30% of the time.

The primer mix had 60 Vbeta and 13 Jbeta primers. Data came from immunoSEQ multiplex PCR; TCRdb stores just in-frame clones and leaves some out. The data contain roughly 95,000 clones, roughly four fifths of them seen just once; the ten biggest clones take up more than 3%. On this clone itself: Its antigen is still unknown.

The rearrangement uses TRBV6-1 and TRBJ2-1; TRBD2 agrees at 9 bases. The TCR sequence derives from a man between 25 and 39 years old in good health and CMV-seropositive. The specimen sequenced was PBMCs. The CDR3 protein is CASSRAGGYNEQFF. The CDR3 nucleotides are TGTGCCAGCTCAAGAGCGGGAGGTTACAATGAGCAGTTCTTC.